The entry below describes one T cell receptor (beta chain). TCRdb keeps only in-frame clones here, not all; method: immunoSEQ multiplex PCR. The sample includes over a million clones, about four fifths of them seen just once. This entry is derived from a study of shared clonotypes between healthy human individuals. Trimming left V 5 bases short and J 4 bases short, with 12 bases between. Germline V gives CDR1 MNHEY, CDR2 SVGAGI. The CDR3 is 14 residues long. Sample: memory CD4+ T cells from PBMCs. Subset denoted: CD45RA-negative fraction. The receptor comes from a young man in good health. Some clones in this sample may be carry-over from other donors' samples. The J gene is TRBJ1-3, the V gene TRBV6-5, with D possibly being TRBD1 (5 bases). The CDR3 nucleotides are TGTGCCAGCAGTCCCGGGACCCTAGGAAACACCATATATTTT. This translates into CASSPGTLGNTIYF.